The 24 T cell receptor beta chains given below trace back to one sample, sequenced in a study of CD8 T cell repertoires and HIV-1 epitope variants. Which antigens these TCRs recognize remains unknown. Sequenced by immunoSEQ multiplex PCR; TCRdb stores in-frame clones only, minus some. This table has about 6,300 clones, around 64% appearing once. Material for sequencing was cultured CD8+ T cells derived from PBMCs. The source is a male donor with HIV.

This clone was counted between two and nine times. The chain recombines TRBV2 with TRBJ2-7; D call uncertain. Germline V CDR1 and CDR2: SNHLY, FYNNEI. The V gene lost 4 bases and the J gene lost 2 bases, with 9 bases spanning the gap. The CDR3 contains 13 residues. CDR3 amino acids: CASSVPGTYEQYF. The CDR3 DNA is TGTGCCAGCAGTGTGCCAGGAACCTACGAGCAGTACTTC.

V gene TRBV28 combines with J gene TRBJ2-1; D not certain. V lost 0 bases and J lost 10, with 7 bases in between. The V gene's germline CDR1 is MDHEN and CDR2 SYDVKM. The CDR3 totals 12 residues. The CDR3 sequence: CASSLWTQEQFF. The CDR3 bases are TGTGCCAGCAGTTTATGGACACAGGAGCAGTTCTTC.

In its sample, this clone was seen a few times. This chain connects TRBV4-2 to TRBJ1-6; 9 nucleotides line up with TRBD1. The CDR3 covers 17 residues. Trimming took 1 base from V and 9 from J; bases not matched to a gene: 10. CDR1 and CDR2 from the germline V gene are LGHNA and YNFKEQ. CDR3: CASSQAAGTGNFSPLHF. The CDR3 nucleotides read TGTGCCAGCAGCCAAGCGGCAGGGACAGGGAACTTTTCACCCCTCCACTTT.

V gene TRBV7-3 combines with J gene TRBJ1-1; D unresolved. This CDR3 region has 13 residues. Trimming removed 5 bases at V and 1 base at J, with 8 bases between. CDR1 and CDR2 (germline): SGHTA, FQGTGA. The CDR3 protein is CASSPYRNTEAFF. CDR3 in DNA: TGTGCCAGCAGCCCCTACAGGAACACTGAAGCTTTCTTT.

This clone appeared a few times. This chain links TRBV6-5 with TRBJ2-7; D ambiguous. Germline-derived CDR1 and CDR2 are MNHEY and SVGAGI. Trimming took off 5 bases at V and 0 bases at J, with 14 bases between the two ends. The CDR3 length is 15 residues. CDR3 sequence reads: CASSPPEKASYEQYF. The CDR3 nucleotides read TGTGCCAGCAGTCCCCCCGAGAAGGCCTCCTACGAGCAGTACTTC.

This chain connects TRBV7-9 to TRBJ2-1; D perhaps matches TRBD1 (5 bases). Per germline, CDR1 SEHNR and CDR2 FQNEAQ (reference sequence). V was clipped by 5 bases and J by 4 bases, with 9 bases between them. The CDR3 runs 13 residues. Written as DNA, the CDR3 is TGTGCCAGCAGCACCACAGGTTACAATGAGCAGTTCTTC. Translating it yields CASSTTGYNEQFF.

DNA for the CDR3: TGCGCCAGCAGCCAAGACCGCCCTAGCGGGGTTTACAATGAGCAGTTCTTC. The encoded protein is CASSQDRPSGVYNEQFF. This chain links TRBV4-1 with TRBJ2-1; TRBD2 agrees at 9 bases. Germline assignment: CDR1 MGHRA and CDR2 YSYEKL. This CDR3 region has 17 residues. The trim removed 0 bases at V and 4 bases at J, leaving 7 bases unmatched.

This clone was seen a few times. The V gene is TRBV13, the J gene TRBJ1-2, with D possibly matching TRBD1 (6 bases). Germline V gene sequence: CDR1 PRHDT, CDR2 FYEKMQ (reference sequence). Deletions cut 3 bases from V and 4 bases from J, with 12 bases between. The CDR3 has 14 amino acids. The CDR3 coding sequence is TGTGCCAGCAGCTTCGCGGACAGCTTCTATGGCTACACCTTC. Residues: CASSFADSFYGYTF.

This clone appeared once. The chain is built from TRBV9 and TRBJ2-3; no definite D call. The CDR3 is made up of 16 amino acids. The germline V gene has CDR1 SGDLS and CDR2 YYNGEE. Trimming removed 0 bases from V and 0 bases from J, with 11 bases in between. CDR3 amino acids: CASSVESGRSTDTQYF. The CDR3 region has the DNA TGTGCCAGCAGCGTAGAGTCAGGCCGAAGCACAGATACGCAGTATTTT.

The chain links TRBV27 to TRBJ1-1, with D unresolved. The V end was cut by 3 bases, the J end by 1 base, with 6 bases between. The germline gives CDR1 MNHEY, CDR2 SMNVEV (reference sequence). The CDR3 length is 13 residues. The CDR3 reads CASSFSGNTEAFF. CDR3 nucleotide sequence: TGTGCCAGCAGTTTTAGCGGGAACACTGAAGCTTTCTTT.

There are a few counts of this clone. The V gene is TRBV7-8, the J gene TRBJ2-5; D is perhaps TRBD1 (5 bases). Trimming took 5 bases from V and 1 from J, leaving 11 bases between them. Germline values: CDR1 SGHVS, CDR2 FQNEAQ. CDR3 size: 14 residues. The CDR3 region has the DNA TGTGCCAGCAGCGACGGACAACCCCAAGAGACCCAGTACTTC. Translated: CASSDGQPQETQYF.

The chain recombines TRBV19 with TRBJ1-4; 9 bases align to TRBD1. Germline V gene lookup returns CDR1 LNHDA and CDR2 SQIVND (reference sequence). Trimming took 6 bases from V and 6 from J; bases not matched to a gene: 5. The CDR3 length is 14 residues. The CDR3 nucleotides read TGTGCCAGTAGCACAGGGGGCGATTATGAAAAACTGTTTTTT. It translates to CASSTGGDYEKLFF.

The V call is TRBV11-1, the J call TRBJ2-2; D is uncertain. There are 13 residues in the CDR3. CDR1 SGHAT and CDR2 FQDESV come from the germline V gene (reference sequence). Trimming cost V 5 bases and J 6 bases, with 10 bases left between them. The DNA of the CDR3 is TGTGCCAGCAGCCCCCAGTCAGCCGGGGAGCTGTTTTTT. It specifies CASSPQSAGELFF.

The V and J genes are TRBV29-1 and TRBJ2-1; 8 bases match TRBD1. The CDR3 covers 14 residues. Germline CDR1 SQVTM, CDR2 ANQGSEA. V lost 3 bases and J lost 9; bases outside the gene matches: 10. The CDR3 sequence is CSVDPPGGPGEQFF. CDR3 sequence (DNA): TGCAGCGTTGATCCCCCAGGGGGCCCAGGTGAGCAGTTCTTC.

The chain recombines TRBV28 with TRBJ2-6; D gene uncertain. Per germline, CDR1 MDHEN and CDR2 SYDVKM. This CDR3 is built from 14 residues. Trimming took off 9 bases at V and 0 bases at J, with 9 bases between the two ends. The CDR3 sequence: CASGMNSGANVLTF. DNA of the CDR3: TGTGCCAGTGGGATGAACTCTGGGGCCAACGTCCTGACTTTC.

This clone was seen a few times. The gene calls are TRBV9 and TRBJ1-1; D is unresolved. Germline V CDR1 and CDR2: SGDLS, YYNGEE. The V gene lost 2 bases and the J gene lost 2 bases, with 7 bases spanning the gap. The CDR3 is 13 residues long. The CDR3 DNA is TGTGCCAGCAGCGTTGACGGAAACACTGAAGCTTTCTTT. It is translated as CASSVDGNTEAFF. The entire variable domain, with the rest obtained from reference TRBV9 and TRBJ1-1, is as follows: DSGVTQTPKHLITATGQRVTLRCSPRSGDLSVYWYQQSLDQGLQFLIQYYNGEERAKGNILERFSAQQFPDLHSELNLSSLELGDSALYFCASSVDGNTEAFFGQGTRLTVV.

The V and J genes are TRBV10-3 and TRBJ2-1; no definite D call. V was pared by 6 bases and J by 9 bases, with 12 bases between. Germline V gene lookup returns CDR1 ENHRY and CDR2 SYGVKD. The CDR3 spans 12 residues. In nucleotides, the CDR3 is TGTGCCATCAGCGGACCGAACCTTGAGCAGTTCTTC. Protein product: CAISGPNLEQFF.

The chain links TRBV15 to TRBJ2-7; D remains unclear. Germline-derived CDR1 and CDR2 are LNHNV and YYDKDF (reference sequence). V lost 3 bases, J lost 6 bases, and 9 bases lay in between. The CDR3 consists of 12 residues. The CDR3 bases are TGTGCCACCAGCAGTTCCGGATCCGAGCAGTACTTC. Amino acid sequence: CATSSSGSEQYF.

The rearrangement links TRBV29-1 to TRBJ2-1; D is uncertain. CDR1 SQVTM and CDR2 ANQGSEA come from the germline V gene. This CDR3 spans 14 amino acids. The germline V and J ends were trimmed by 6 bases and 0 bases, with 12 bases remaining between them. This CDR3 is CSVAPLFSYNEQFF. Here the CDR3 DNA reads TGCAGCGTGGCGCCTCTATTCTCCTACAATGAGCAGTTCTTC.

The chain joins TRBV9 to TRBJ1-6; D is unclear. Trimming stripped 2 bases from V and 1 base from J, with 4 bases between. CDR1 SGDLS and CDR2 YYNGEE come from the germline V gene. This CDR3 is built from 14 residues. The DNA for the CDR3 is TGTGCCAGCAGCGTTGGTTCCTATAATTCACCCCTCCACTTT. Protein: CASSVGSYNSPLHF.

In its sample, this clone was seen a few times. The chain combines TRBV19 with TRBJ2-7; 7 bases agree with TRBD1. V lost 6 bases to trimming and J lost 5 bases; unmatched junction nucleotides: 10. Germline-derived CDR1 and CDR2 are LNHDA and SQIVND (reference sequence). This CDR3 region has 14 residues. In nucleotides, the CDR3 is TGTGCCAGTAGCCTAGGGGGCGCGAGGGACGAGCAGTACTTC. This codes for CASSLGGARDEQYF.

The gene calls are TRBV5-1 and TRBJ2-6; D possibly uses TRBD1 or TRBD2 (6 bases each). The CDR3 spans 17 residues. Trimming pared 4 bases from V and 0 bases from J, leaving 14 bases between. Per the germline V gene, CDR1 is SGHRS and CDR2 is YFSETQ. As DNA, the CDR3 is TGCGCCAGCAGCGTTAGGGGGGCTTCCTCTGGGGCCAACGTCCTGACTTTC. Amino acids: CASSVRGASSGANVLTF.

This clone was seen only once. V and J are TRBV9 and TRBJ2-2, with TRBD1 matching 8 bases. Losses at the gene ends were 5 bases for V and 4 bases for J; bases not matched to a gene: 19. The CDR3 totals 19 residues. Germline lookup yields CDR1 SGDLS and CDR2 YYNGEE. CDR3 in DNA: TGTGCCAGCAGTGCCGAGGACAGGGCATACGGGTCGGGCACCGGGGAGCTGTTTTTT. Its protein product is CASSAEDRAYGSGTGELFF.

J is TRBJ1-1 and V is TRBV10-1; no clear D. V lost 1 base and J lost 5, with 11 bases in between. Germline V gene data show CDR1 as WNHNN and CDR2 as SYGVQD (reference sequence). The CDR3 has 14 residues. CDR3 bases: TGCGCCAGCAGTGAGTTAAACGGGAAGACTGAAGCTTTCTTT. Its translation: CASSELNGKTEAFF.